One and the same sample provided the 23 T cell receptor beta chains below, sequenced in a study of shared clonotypes between healthy human individuals. Profiled with immunoSEQ multiplex PCR; TCRdb holds only in-frame clones, not every one. The sample has some 700,000 clones; around 91% are singletons. The sequenced sample was memory CD8+ T cells from PBMCs. As for subset: CD45RO+ cells pooled with CCR7-negative TemRA cells. These receptors were obtained from a young man in good health. Some clones in this sample may be carry-over from other donors' samples.

The chain carries TRBV9 and TRBJ2-1; D not resolved. The CDR3 is made up of 14 amino acids. In germline, CDR1 is SGDLS, CDR2 YYNGEE. Trimming cost V 5 bases and J 4 bases, with 13 bases left between them. The CDR3 loop reads CASRPVGGYNEQFF. Here the CDR3 DNA reads TGTGCCAGCAGGCCCGTAGGTGGGTACAATGAGCAGTTCTTC.

This clone was counted between two and nine times. The chain links TRBV7-9 to TRBJ1-1, with D unclear. The CDR3 extends over 15 amino acids. The germline CDR1 and CDR2 sequences are SEHNR and FQNEAQ (reference sequence). V was shortened by 0 bases and J by 4 bases, with 12 bases between the two germline ends. As DNA, the CDR3 is TGTGCCAGCAGCTTAGCGGTGAGTAGCGGCACTGAAGCTTTCTTT. Translation: CASSLAVSSGTEAFF. The entire variable domain, with the rest obtained from reference TRBV7-9 and TRBJ1-1, is as follows: DTGVSQNPRHKITKRGQNVTFRCDPISEHNRLYWYRQTLGQGPEFLTYFQNEAQLEKSRLLSDRFSAERPKGSFSTLEIQRTEQGDSAMYLCASSLAVSSGTEAFFGQGTRLTVV.

This clone was recorded a few times. This chain links TRBV7-9 with TRBJ1-4, with a tentative D call TRBD1 (5 bases). Germline V CDR1 and CDR2: SEHNR, FQNEAQ (reference sequence). The V and J ends lost 5 bases and 8 bases respectively, with 12 bases between them. The CDR3 runs to 13 residues. CDR3 protein: CASSVGTVEKLFF. In DNA form, the CDR3 reads TGTGCCAGCAGCGTGGGGACGGTCGAAAAACTGTTTTTT.

The genes are TRBV25-1 and TRBJ1-1; D not certain. V was cut by 4 bases and J by 1 base, with 4 bases left in between. CDR3 length: 12 residues. Germline CDR1 and CDR2: MGHDK and SYGVNS. The CDR3 sequence is CASSAGNTEAFF. The CDR3 DNA reads as TGTGCCAGCAGTGCAGGGAACACTGAAGCTTTCTTT.

The chain links TRBV27 to TRBJ1-1; 8 nucleotides line up with TRBD1. The CDR3 sequence is 15 residues long. V dropped 5 bases and J dropped 6; count of bases not matched to a gene: 11. CDR1 and CDR2 (germline): MNHEY, SMNVEV (reference sequence). CDR3 sequence: CASSPWTGINSEAFF. CDR3 in DNA: TGTGCCAGCAGTCCCTGGACAGGGATAAACTCTGAAGCTTTCTTT.

The chain has TRBV28 and TRBJ2-7; 10 bases are shared with TRBD1. Germline lookup yields CDR1 MDHEN and CDR2 SYDVKM. The CDR3 is made up of 18 amino acids. J was trimmed by 1 base and V by 5 bases; bases with no gene match: 14. Here the CDR3 reads CASSTGTGAQIPSYEQYF. In nucleotides, the CDR3 is TGTGCCAGCAGTACCGGGACAGGGGCCCAGATCCCTTCCTACGAGCAGTACTTC.

The gene calls are TRBV29-1 and TRBJ2-1, with 10 bases identical to TRBD2. This CDR3 region has 15 residues. Losses at the gene ends were 6 bases for V and 9 bases for J; bases not matched to a gene: 14. Germline CDR1 reads SQVTM; CDR2 reads ANQGSEA. CDR3 loop: CSVTRPSGRAGEQFF. The CDR3, as DNA: TGCAGCGTAACCCGCCCTAGCGGGAGAGCTGGTGAGCAGTTCTTC.

V usage is TRBV29-1 and J usage is TRBJ1-1; maybe TRBD1 (5 bases). V dropped 1 base and J dropped 1 base, with 16 bases sitting between them. This CDR3 is built from 16 residues. CDR1 is SQVTM and CDR2 is ANQGSEA in the germline V gene. DNA of the CDR3: TGCAGCGTTGAAGGGGGGACCCCGACCTGGAACACTGAAGCTTTCTTT. Encoded protein: CSVEGGTPTWNTEAFF.

The CDR3 reads CARGSLYWNEQFF. The CDR3 DNA reads as TGTGCCCGGGGCTCTTTGTATTGGAATGAGCAGTTCTTC. The V gene is TRBV30, the J gene TRBJ2-1; D could derive from TRBD1 or TRBD2 (5 bases each). V shed 8 bases and J shed 7 bases, with 18 bases lying between them. This CDR3 comprises 13 residues. Germline V gene lookup returns CDR1 GTSNPN and CDR2 SVGIG (reference sequence).

This clone was seen only once. This chain uses TRBV6-6 with TRBJ2-7, with a possible D match to TRBD2 (5 bases). This CDR3 comprises 15 residues. The V gene lost 2 bases and the J gene lost 2 bases, with 13 bases spanning the gap. Germline V gene data show CDR1 as MNHNY and CDR2 as SVGAGI (reference sequence). CDR3 sequence reads: CASSYRSGSPYEQYF. The CDR3 DNA follows: TGTGCCAGCAGTTACCGCTCGGGGTCCCCCTACGAGCAGTACTTC.

The chain recombines TRBV13 with TRBJ2-7; D possibly corresponds to TRBD2 (7 bases). This CDR3 spans 12 amino acids. The V and J ends lost 5 bases and 6 bases respectively, with 11 bases between them. The germline CDR1 and CDR2 sequences are PRHDT and FYEKMQ (reference sequence). The CDR3 sequence is CASSPGGPEQYF. CDR3 DNA: TGTGCCAGCAGCCCCGGGGGGCCCGAGCAGTACTTC.

This clone has only one observation. This may be a read error, as it is one base from a much larger clone. The V call is TRBV6-5, the J call TRBJ2-5; D possibly corresponds to TRBD1 (6 bases). With the DNA end fitting TRBJ2-7 better, the J assignment may be wrong. Germline lookup yields CDR1 MNHEY and CDR2 SVGAGI. CDR3 length equals 12 residues. CDR3: CASSYSGGEQYF. CDR3 DNA sequence: TGTGCCAGCAGTTACTCAGGGGGCGAGCAGTACTTC.

The chain uses TRBV9 and TRBJ2-1; D might be TRBD2 (6 bases). This CDR3 spans 16 amino acids. Trimming left V 6 bases short and J 7 bases short, with 23 bases between. CDR1 is SGDLS, CDR2 YYNGEE, per germline. The CDR3 loop is CASTKDGTPGGNEQFF. The CDR3 nucleotides read TGTGCCAGCACCAAGGACGGAACGCCTGGGGGGAATGAGCAGTTCTTC. The variable domain in full, completed from reference TRBV9 and TRBJ2-1, reads DSGVTQTPKHLITATGQRVTLRCSPRSGDLSVYWYQQSLDQGLQFLIQYYNGEERAKGNILERFSAQQFPDLHSELNLSSLELGDSALYFCASTKDGTPGGNEQFFGPGTRLTVL.

The J gene is TRBJ2-7, the V gene TRBV14; no clear D gene. The germline V gene encodes CDR1 SGHDN and CDR2 FVKESK. This CDR3 has 12 residues. Trimming took 5 bases from V and 6 from J, leaving 11 bases between them. The CDR3 is CASSLMGPEQYF. The CDR3 nucleotides are TGTGCCAGCAGCTTAATGGGCCCCGAGCAGTACTTC.

The gene calls are TRBV5-4 and TRBJ2-7; possible D gene TRBD2, 5 bases. The CDR3 is 11 residues long. Looked up from germline, CDR1 is SGHNT and CDR2 is YYREEE (reference sequence). V shed 7 bases and J shed 6 bases, with 11 bases lying between them. CDR3 loop: CASFDGVEQYF. The CDR3 region has the DNA TGTGCCAGCTTTGACGGGGTCGAGCAGTACTTC.

V is TRBV7-6 and J is TRBJ2-7; 8 bases align to TRBD1. The CDR3 is 16 amino acids. The germline V gene encodes CDR1 SGHVS and CDR2 FNYEAQ. Trimming cost V 5 bases and J 0 bases; bases outside gene matches: 9. CDR3 sequence reads: CASSPGQGLSSYEQYF. The CDR3 DNA follows: TGTGCCAGCAGCCCAGGACAGGGCCTGAGCTCCTACGAGCAGTACTTC.

This chain joins TRBV6-1 and TRBJ1-3; D remains unclear. This CDR3 is built from 16 residues. Trimming left V 4 bases short and J 0 bases short, with 13 bases between. CDR1 is MNHNS and CDR2 is SASEGT in the germline V gene. The CDR3 DNA sequence: TGTGCCAGCAGTGCTAAGGAGGAGTTCTCTGGAAACACCATATATTTT. Protein: CASSAKEEFSGNTIYF.

V gene TRBV19 combines with J gene TRBJ2-7; tentatively, D is TRBD2 (5 bases). The germline V gene has CDR1 LNHDA and CDR2 SQIVND (reference sequence). The germline V and J ends were trimmed by 9 bases and 2 bases, with 11 bases remaining between them. The CDR3 is made up of 12 amino acids. For the CDR3, the DNA is TGTGCCAGGAGGACTTATGCCTACGAGCAGTACTTC. Its protein product is CARRTYAYEQYF.

CDR3 sequence reads: CATSTRAGTNEQYF. For the CDR3, the DNA is TGTGCCACCAGCACTAGGGCAGGGACCAACGAGCAGTACTTC. The genes are TRBV15 and TRBJ2-7; D is tentatively TRBD1 or TRBD2 (5 bases each). From germline, CDR1 is LNHNV and CDR2 YYDKDF (reference sequence). This CDR3 has 14 residues. The V end lost 4 bases, the J end lost 5 bases, and 15 bases lay between the germline ends.

The chain is built from TRBV9 and TRBJ2-7, with D tentatively TRBD1 or TRBD2 (5 bases each). Per germline, CDR1 SGDLS and CDR2 YYNGEE. The V and J ends lost 0 bases and 3 bases respectively, with 13 bases between them. The CDR3 consists of 15 residues. The CDR3 loop reads CASSVDRGAGYEQYF. CDR3 DNA: TGTGCCAGCAGCGTAGACCGGGGCGCAGGCTACGAGCAGTACTTC.

The chain couples TRBV27 to TRBJ2-7; D may be TRBD2 (5 bases). Germline V CDR1 and CDR2: MNHEY, SMNVEV (reference sequence). This CDR3 region has 16 residues. The V end lost 3 bases, the J end lost 0 bases, and 15 bases lay between the germline ends. The CDR3 nucleotides read TGTGCCAGCAGTTTCTCCGGGGTCGGAAGCTCCTACGAGCAGTACTTC. The encoded protein is CASSFSGVGSSYEQYF.

This chain links TRBV11-2 with TRBJ2-7; D unclear. This CDR3 region has 13 residues. Germline CDR1 SGHAT, CDR2 FQNNGV. The V and J ends lost 10 bases and 4 bases respectively, with 17 bases between them. CDR3 region: CATKEVLSYEQYF. In nucleotides, the CDR3 is TGTGCCACCAAAGAGGTCCTATCGTACGAGCAGTACTTC.

This rearrangement joins TRBV6-5 to TRBJ2-5; D tentatively fits TRBD1 or TRBD2 (5 bases each). Germline assignment: CDR1 MNHEY and CDR2 SVGAGI. The CDR3 covers 14 residues. With 0 bases removed from V and 5 bases from J, the gap between germline ends came to 10 bases. The CDR3 loop is CASSYSTGPETQYF. CDR3 DNA sequence: TGTGCCAGCAGTTACTCAACGGGGCCGGAGACCCAGTACTTC.